Listed below are T cell receptor beta chains from one sample, sequenced in a study of naive and memory T cell subsets. MiXCR was run by TCRdb on the UMI-ligation and nested PCR reads, yielding one entry per CDR3 protein. The table includes over 65,000 distinct CDR3 sequences, around 9% detected once. Sequences were obtained from naive CD8+ T cells from blood. These receptors were obtained from a human donor in good health. CDR3s include the opening cysteine and the closing phenylalanine or tryptophan. The D gene is left open where the match is weak. A row's size may be missing; if present it is once, few, many or a size class.

TRBJ2-3,.,many,TRBV20-1,TGCAGTGCTAGAGGTACTAGCCTGGGCACAGATACGCAGTATTTT,CSARGTSLGTDTQYF
TRBJ2-1,TRBD2,many,TRBV5-4,TGTGCCAGCAGCTTTAGGCGGGAGCGCATCGATGAGCAGTTCTTC,CASSFRRERIDEQFF
TRBJ1-1,.,.,TRBV12-3/TRBV12-4,TGTGCCAGCAGTTTAGGGGCGACTGAAGCTTTGTTT,CASSLGATEALF
TRBJ2-7,.,.,TRBV9,TGTGCCAGCAATTCGGGCAACTTAGGGATCTCCGAGCAGTACTTC,CASNSGNLGISEQYF
TRBJ2-3,TRBD1,many,TRBV6-5,TGTGCCAGCAGTTACACATCGACAGGGGCTAGCACAGATACGCAGTATTTT,CASSYTSTGASTDTQYF
TRBJ2-2,TRBD2,many,TRBV19,TGTGCCAGTAGTTGGACTAGCGGGAGAGTTACCGGGGAGCTGTTTTTT,CASSWTSGRVTGELFF
TRBJ2-2,TRBD2,.,TRBV29-1,TGCAGCGGACGACTAGCGGGAGCCGGGGAGCTGTTTTTT,CSGRLAGAGELFF
TRBJ1-1,.,many,TRBV7-9,TGTGCCAGCAGCTTATCGGCTGGGGCCGGGACTGAAGCTTTCTTT,CASSLSAGAGTEAFF
TRBJ1-5,.,few,TRBV20-1,TGCAGTGCTAGAGATCTGAGAGAGGGAGGGCAGCCCCAGCATTTT,CSARDLREGGQPQHF
TRBJ2-1,.,once,TRBV7-8,TGTGCCAGCAGCTTCTCAACTACTAGCCATGAGCAGTTCTTC,CASSFSTTSHEQFF
TRBJ2-1,.,few,TRBV5-1,TGCGCCAGCAGCCTACCTTTCAGTTATGAGCAGTTCTTC,CASSLPFSYEQFF
TRBJ2-1,TRBD2,.,TRBV19,TGTGCCAGTAGTATAGCTAGCGGGAGCGTCAATGAGCAGTTCTTC,CASSIASGSVNEQFF
TRBJ2-1,TRBD1,many,TRBV25-1,TGTGCCAGCTTGAGGGGGCCCAATGAGCAGTTCTTC,CASLRGPNEQFF
TRBJ2-5,.,few,TRBV7-6,TGTGCCAGCAGTCGGGATCGGCAAGAGACCCAGTACTTC,CASSRDRQETQYF
TRBJ2-3,TRBD2,few,TRBV28,TGTGCCAGCAGTTTCCCCCCCAGATTAGCGGGAGGGCCCCCAGATACGCAGTATTTT,CASSFPPRLAGGPPDTQYF
TRBJ1-5,.,many,TRBV4-1,TGCGCCAGCAGCCAAGGAGAGGGAAGCAATCAGCCCCAGCATTTT,CASSQGEGSNQPQHF
TRBJ2-7,.,few,TRBV9,TGTGCCAGCAGCCCCCAGGGACCCTACGAGCAGTACTTC,CASSPQGPYEQYF
TRBJ2-1,.,few,TRBV25-1,TGTGCCAGCAGTGAATATCCTCGCCGGGACTTACCCCACAATGAGCAGTTCTTC,CASSEYPRRDLPHNEQFF
TRBJ2-1,.,few,TRBV28,TGTGCCAGCAGTTTAGTCTCCGCCGGGAGCTCCTACAATGAGCAGTTCTTC,CASSLVSAGSSYNEQFF
TRBJ1-4,.,many,TRBV15,TGTGCCACCAGCAGAGATCGCGATAGGGTGGATGAAAAACTGTTTTTT,CATSRDRDRVDEKLFF
TRBJ2-6,.,many,TRBV12-3/TRBV12-4,TGTGCCAGCAGACAAATTAACTCTGGGGCCAACGTCCTGACTTTC,CASRQINSGANVLTF
TRBJ2-7,.,many,TRBV29-1,TGCAGCGTTGAGGGCAGGAAGTACGAGCAGTACTTC,CSVEGRKYEQYF
TRBJ1-1,.,.,TRBV6-2/TRBV6-3,TGTGCCAGCAGTTACCAACCCAACACTGAAGCTTTCTTT,CASSYQPNTEAFF
TRBJ2-7,.,.,TRBV21-1,TGTGCCAGCAGCAAATCAGGTACGGAGCAGTACTTC,CASSKSGTEQYF
TRBJ2-1,.,few,TRBV29-1,TGCAGCGTTGAAGGAGGGGAGCCGGGGTGGAATGAGCAGTTCTTC,CSVEGGEPGWNEQFF
TRBJ2-4,.,few,TRBV28,TGTGCCAGCAGTTTTCTAGCCAAAAACATTCAGTACTTC,CASSFLAKNIQYF
TRBJ1-5,.,few,TRBV10-3,TGTGCCATCAGTGGAGGACTGCGACAGCCCCAGCATTTT,CAISGGLRQPQHF
TRBJ1-6,TRBD1,few,TRBV27,TGTGCCAGCAGTTTAAGGGACAGGGAAAATTCACCCCTCCACTTT,CASSLRDRENSPLHF
TRBJ2-5,.,few,TRBV7-8,TGTGCCAGCAGTACGCCAGGGGAGAGGAAAGAGACCCAGTACTTC,CASSTPGERKETQYF
TRBJ1-4,TRBD1,.,TRBV6-5,TGTGCCAGCAGTTACTCCACAGGGGGAAAACTGTTTTTT,CASSYSTGGKLFF
TRBJ2-3,.,.,TRBV19,TGTGCCAGTAGTAGGGGGCCAGTAAGCACAGATACGCAGTATTTT,CASSRGPVSTDTQYF
TRBJ2-7,.,few,TRBV7-9,TGTGCCATAGGCGGGGGCGCGGGGCCCTACGAGCAGTACTTC,CAIGGGAGPYEQYF
TRBJ2-7,.,.,TRBV30,TGTGCCTGGAGTACAGGGAGTAGGAGGGAGCAGTACTTC,CAWSTGSRREQYF
TRBJ2-1,TRBD2,few,TRBV2,TGTGCCAGCAGAACTAGCGGGATTTACAATGAGCAGTTCTTC,CASRTSGIYNEQFF
TRBJ2-4,TRBD2,many,TRBV20-1,TGCAGTGCTGGGACGACTAGCGGGATAGCCAAAAACATTCAGTACTTC,CSAGTTSGIAKNIQYF
TRBJ2-1,.,many,TRBV14,TGTGCCAGCAGCCAACAGGGGATAGAGAATGAGCAGTTCTTC,CASSQQGIENEQFF
TRBJ1-1,.,.,TRBV6-2/TRBV6-3,TGTGCCAGCAGTCAGGACAGCAAAGAAGCTTTCTTT,CASSQDSKEAFF
TRBJ2-7,.,.,TRBV29-1,TGCAGCGTCGACCTTGACGGATCCTACGAGCAGTACTTC,CSVDLDGSYEQYF
TRBJ2-7,.,.,TRBV28,TGTGCCAGCAGCGTTACCCCATCCAGGGGGGCCGAGCAGTACTTC,CASSVTPSRGAEQYF
TRBJ1-3,.,.,TRBV7-8,TGTGCCAGCAGCGCCGGGCCTTACTCTGGAAACACCATATATTTT,CASSAGPYSGNTIYF
TRBJ2-7,TRBD2,.,TRBV3-1,TGTGCCAGCAGCCAAGCAGCGGGAGGTGTCTACGAGCAGTACTTC,CASSQAAGGVYEQYF
TRBJ2-5,TRBD1,.,TRBV28,TGTGCCAGCAGTTCCCCTCGGAAACCCCCCCCGACAGGGGGCCGCCAAGAGACCCAGTACTTC,CASSSPRKPPPTGGRQETQYF
TRBJ1-6,.,many,TRBV21-1,TGTGCCAGCAGCAAAGAGAGGGGGCCCGAATGGAATTCACCCCTCCACTTT,CASSKERGPEWNSPLHF
TRBJ2-7,.,few,TRBV4-3,TGCGCCAGCAGCCAAGAGGCTAGCTACGAGCAGTACTTC,CASSQEASYEQYF
TRBJ2-7,.,many,TRBV9,TGTGCCAGCAGCGTTAGGACTAACCACGAGCAGTACTTC,CASSVRTNHEQYF
TRBJ2-5,.,few,TRBV7-9,TGTGCCAGCAGCTTAGTTCCAGGGTGGGAGACCCAGTACTTC,CASSLVPGWETQYF
TRBJ1-4,.,.,TRBV27,TGTGCCAGCGCCCCTCCCACTTTTGAAAAACTGTTTTTT,CASAPPTFEKLFF
TRBJ2-7,TRBD2,.,TRBV20-1,TGCAGTGCTAGAGTCCTGGGGGGCGGGACTAGCGGCTCCTACGAGCAGTACTTC,CSARVLGGGTSGSYEQYF
TRBJ2-7,TRBD2,.,TRBV28,TGTGCCAGCAGTCCGGGACTAGCGGATGAGCAGTACTTC,CASSPGLADEQYF
TRBJ2-1,TRBD2,many,TRBV29-1,TGCAGCGTTGAGGGAGGGTCCCGCGGGATCTACAATGAGCAGTTCTTC,CSVEGGSRGIYNEQFF
TRBJ2-5,.,many,TRBV18,TGTGCCAGCTCACCATGGGGCACCACCCAAGAGACCCAGTACTTC,CASSPWGTTQETQYF
TRBJ1-1,.,.,TRBV7-9,TGTGCCAGCAGCCCCGCTCTACGATCCTTGAACACTGAAGCTTTCTTT,CASSPALRSLNTEAFF
TRBJ1-1,TRBD1,few,TRBV25-1,TGTGCCAGCCGGACAGGGGGCACTGAAGCTTTCTTT,CASRTGGTEAFF
TRBJ2-5,.,many,TRBV6-5,TGTGCCAGCAGTTACTCGGCAGGCCAAGAGACCCAGTACTTC,CASSYSAGQETQYF
TRBJ2-7,.,.,TRBV4-2,TGTGCCAGCAGCCAATTCGGGGACTACGAGCAGTACTTC,CASSQFGDYEQYF
TRBJ2-5,.,many,TRBV7-9,TGTGCCAGCAGCACTGACCCGGGAGAGACCCAGTACTTC,CASSTDPGETQYF
TRBJ2-1,.,many,TRBV24-1,TGTGCCACCAGCACTGGACCCTACGAGGAGTTCTTC,CATSTGPYEEFF
TRBJ1-1,TRBD1,.,TRBV7-9,TGTGCCAGCAGCCCGAAGACAGGGGCGGACACTGAAGATTTCTTT,CASSPKTGADTEDFF
TRBJ2-7,.,few,TRBV7-9,TGTGCCAGCAGCCCTACGGGGGCGCAAGAGCAGTACTTC,CASSPTGAQEQYF
TRBJ2-7,.,many,TRBV29-1,TGCAGCGTGGCCGCGGGGAACAGGGCCCACGAGCAGTACTTC,CSVAAGNRAHEQYF